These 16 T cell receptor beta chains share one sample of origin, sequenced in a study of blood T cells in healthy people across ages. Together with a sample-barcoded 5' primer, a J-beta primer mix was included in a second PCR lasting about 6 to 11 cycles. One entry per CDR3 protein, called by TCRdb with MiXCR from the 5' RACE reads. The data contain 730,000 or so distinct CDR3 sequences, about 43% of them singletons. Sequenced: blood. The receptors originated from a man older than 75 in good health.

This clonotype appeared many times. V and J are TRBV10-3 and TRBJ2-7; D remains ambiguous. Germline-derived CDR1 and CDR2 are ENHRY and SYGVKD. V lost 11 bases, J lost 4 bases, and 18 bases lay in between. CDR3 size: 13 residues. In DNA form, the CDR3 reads TGTGCCTCCAATGCCCCTCCCACGTACGAGCAGTACTTC. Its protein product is CASNAPPTYEQYF.

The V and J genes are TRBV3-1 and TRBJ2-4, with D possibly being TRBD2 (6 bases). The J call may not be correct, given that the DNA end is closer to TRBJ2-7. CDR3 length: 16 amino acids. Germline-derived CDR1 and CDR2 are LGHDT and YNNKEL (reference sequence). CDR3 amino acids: CASSQFGGSGSYEQYF. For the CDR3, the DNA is TGTGCCAGCAGCCAATTTGGAGGGAGTGGATCCTACGAGCAGTACTTC.

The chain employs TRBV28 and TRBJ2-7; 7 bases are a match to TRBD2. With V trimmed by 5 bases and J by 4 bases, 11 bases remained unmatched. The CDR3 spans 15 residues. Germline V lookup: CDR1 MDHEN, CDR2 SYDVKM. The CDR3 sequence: CASSPHSGSRYEQYF. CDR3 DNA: TGTGCCAGCAGTCCCCATAGCGGGTCCCGGTACGAGCAGTACTTC.

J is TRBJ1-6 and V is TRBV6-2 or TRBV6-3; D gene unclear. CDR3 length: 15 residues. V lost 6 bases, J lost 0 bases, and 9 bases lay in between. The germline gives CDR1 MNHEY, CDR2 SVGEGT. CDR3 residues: CASSDRSSYNSPLHF. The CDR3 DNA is TGTGCCAGCAGCGACCGAAGCTCCTATAATTCACCCCTCCACTTT.

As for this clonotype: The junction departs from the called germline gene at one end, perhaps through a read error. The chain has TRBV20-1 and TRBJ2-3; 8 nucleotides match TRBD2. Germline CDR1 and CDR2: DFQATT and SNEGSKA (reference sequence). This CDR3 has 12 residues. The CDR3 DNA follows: TGCAGTACTAGAGTTCCCGGGAGGGCGCAGTATTTT. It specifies CSTRVPGRAQYF.

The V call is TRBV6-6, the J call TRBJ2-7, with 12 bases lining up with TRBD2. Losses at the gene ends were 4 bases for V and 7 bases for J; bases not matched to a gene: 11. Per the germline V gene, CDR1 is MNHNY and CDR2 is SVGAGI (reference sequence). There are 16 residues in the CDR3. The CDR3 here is CASSWPTSGSYNEQYF. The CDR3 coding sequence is TGTGCCAGCAGTTGGCCGACTAGCGGGAGTTACAATGAGCAGTACTTC.

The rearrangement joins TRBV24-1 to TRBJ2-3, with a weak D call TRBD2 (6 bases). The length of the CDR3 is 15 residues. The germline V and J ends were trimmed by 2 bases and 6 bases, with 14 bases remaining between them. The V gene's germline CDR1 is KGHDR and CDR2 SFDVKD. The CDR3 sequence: CATSDSAGGTDTQYF. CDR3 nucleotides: TGTGCCACCAGTGATTCGGCTGGGGGGACGGATACGCAGTATTTT.

This CDR3 is CASSQAAGLRDEQYF. The DNA for the CDR3 is TGCGCCAGCAGCCAAGCCGCCGGGCTAAGGGATGAGCAGTACTTC. The chain combines TRBV4-3 with TRBJ2-4; D is undetermined. This CDR3 has 15 amino acids. Per the germline V gene, CDR1 is LGHNA and CDR2 is YSLEER. V was shortened by 1 base and J by 13 bases, with 20 bases between the two germline ends.

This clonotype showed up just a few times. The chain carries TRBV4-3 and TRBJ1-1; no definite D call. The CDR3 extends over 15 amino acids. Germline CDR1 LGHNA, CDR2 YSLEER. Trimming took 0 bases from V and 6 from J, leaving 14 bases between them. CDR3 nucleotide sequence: TGCGCCAGCAGCCAAGATGTGGGCTGGGCCCCTGAAGCTTTCTTT. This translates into CASSQDVGWAPEAFF.

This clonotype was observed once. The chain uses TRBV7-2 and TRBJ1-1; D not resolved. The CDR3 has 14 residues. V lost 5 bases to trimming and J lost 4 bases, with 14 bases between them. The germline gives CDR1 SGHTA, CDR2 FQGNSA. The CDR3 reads CASSLGGAITEAFF. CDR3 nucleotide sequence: TGTGCCAGCAGCCTAGGAGGAGCGATCACTGAAGCTTTCTTT. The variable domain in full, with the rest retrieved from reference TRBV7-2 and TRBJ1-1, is GAGVSQSPSNKVTEKGKDVELRCDPISGHTALYWYRQSLGQGLEFLIYFQGNSAPDKSGLPSDRFSAERTGGSVSTLTIQRTQQEDSAVYLCASSLGGAITEAFFGQGTRLTVV.

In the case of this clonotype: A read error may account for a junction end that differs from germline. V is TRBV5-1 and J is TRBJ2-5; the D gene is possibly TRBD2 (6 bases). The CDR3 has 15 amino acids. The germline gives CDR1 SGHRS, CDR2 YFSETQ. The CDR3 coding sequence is TGCGCCGGCAGCTACGGGAGCGGAGGGGAGGAGACCCAGTACTTC. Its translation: CAGSYGSGGEETQYF.

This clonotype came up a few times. DNA of the CDR3: TGTGCCAGCTCACCTGGGGCGGGAGCCTCCGAGCAGTACTTC. Protein product: CASSPGAGASEQYF. The V call is TRBV18, the J call TRBJ2-7, with 7 bases fitting TRBD2. The CDR3 loop spans 14 amino acids. J was trimmed by 6 bases and V by 3 bases; bases with no gene match: 8. The V gene's germline CDR1 is KGHSH and CDR2 LQKENI.

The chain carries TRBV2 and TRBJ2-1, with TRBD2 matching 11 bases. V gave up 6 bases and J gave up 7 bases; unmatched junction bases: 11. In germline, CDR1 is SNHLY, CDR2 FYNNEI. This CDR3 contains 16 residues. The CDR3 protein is CASRELAGGRRNEQFF. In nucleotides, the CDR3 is TGTGCCAGCAGAGAATTAGCGGGGGGGCGTAGAAATGAGCAGTTCTTC.

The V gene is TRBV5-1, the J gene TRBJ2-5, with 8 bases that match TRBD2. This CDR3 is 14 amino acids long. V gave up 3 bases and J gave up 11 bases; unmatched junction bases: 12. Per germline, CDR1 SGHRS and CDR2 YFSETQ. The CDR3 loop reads CASSSSGSNNEQYF. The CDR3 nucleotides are TGCGCCAGCAGCTCTAGCGGGTCGAACAATGAGCAGTACTTC.

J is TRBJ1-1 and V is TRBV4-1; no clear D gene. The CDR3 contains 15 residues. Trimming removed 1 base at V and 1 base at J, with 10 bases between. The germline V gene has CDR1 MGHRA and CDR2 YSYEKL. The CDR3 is CASSQGDQPNTEAFF. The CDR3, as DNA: TGCGCCAGCAGCCAAGGAGACCAGCCGAACACTGAAGCTTTCTTT.

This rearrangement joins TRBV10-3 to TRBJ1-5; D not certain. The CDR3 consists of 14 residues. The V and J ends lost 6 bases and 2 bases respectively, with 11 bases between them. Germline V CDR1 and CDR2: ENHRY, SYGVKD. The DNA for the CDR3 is TGTGCCATCAGGGGAGACGGAGGCAATCAGCCCCAGCATTTT. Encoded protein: CAIRGDGGNQPQHF.